These T cell receptor beta chains were read from a single sample in a study of blood T cell repertoires in COVID-19. Sequencing used immunoSEQ multiplex PCR; TCRdb keeps in-frame clones, though not all of them. The data contain roughly 170,000 clones, about 85% of them singletons. Sequencing was performed on PBMCs or T cells enriched from blood (not recorded which). The receptors here all came from a middle-aged woman with acute COVID-19. CDR3s include the opening cysteine and the closing phenylalanine or tryptophan.

CDR3 protein,J gene,V gene
CASSFGTDIYGYTF,TRBJ1-2,TRBV5-1
CATKAESFTDTQYF,TRBJ2-3,TRBV21-1
CASSIRQGRSGTEAFF,TRBJ1-1,TRBV19
CASQGGLSTDTQYF,TRBJ2-3,TRBV6-5
CASNRETQYF,TRBJ2-5,TRBV10-1
CASGRTVSNQPQHF,TRBJ1-5,TRBV19
CASSSGQGGGYTF,TRBJ1-2,TRBV7-9
CASSQESLADTDTQYF,TRBJ2-3,TRBV3-1/TRBV3-2
CASSLLLAGEDNEQFF,TRBJ2-1,TRBV27
CASSLSAGGVREQFF,TRBJ2-1,TRBV5-1
CASSHPGGTDTQYF,TRBJ2-3,TRBV28
CASSVGTNYGYTF,TRBJ1-2,TRBV9
CASRLTGDFGYTF,TRBJ1-2,TRBV6-5
CASSKDPGRAETQYF,TRBJ2-5,TRBV21-1
CASSISGRNTGELFF,TRBJ2-2,TRBV18